These 27 T cell receptor beta chains came from one sample sequenced in a study of Ad26.COV2.S vaccination and SARS-CoV-2 variants. Treatment: about 20 received Ad26.COV2.S at low or high dose, single or two shots; several received placebo; per-sample allocation not given. Samples came from day 63 after the first vaccine or placebo injection. Some clones are missing from TCRdb's copy, which holds only in-frame ones; the method was immunoSEQ multiplex PCR. The repertoire holds some 520,000 clones, with roughly nine tenths as singletons. The material sequenced was peripheral blood, taken in a trial of Ad26.COV2.S vaccine versus placebo. These receptors were obtained from a person between 18 and 65 years old who received the Ad26.COV2.S COVID-19 vaccine or a placebo.

This clone has just one count. In DNA, the CDR3 is TGTGCCATCAGTGAGGGCAGTGGCAATCAGCCCCAGCATTTT. Translated, it gives CAISEGSGNQPQHF. The chain uses TRBV10-3 and TRBJ1-5; no clear D gene. V was pared by 2 bases and J by 2 bases, with 7 bases between. The germline V gene encodes CDR1 ENHRY and CDR2 SYGVKD. The CDR3 sequence is 14 residues long.

The chain is built from TRBV7-2 and TRBJ1-1, with D possibly matching TRBD1 (5 bases). Deletions cut 5 bases from V and 10 bases from J, with 14 bases between. The germline CDR1 and CDR2 sequences are SGHTA and FQGNSA. The CDR3 sequence is 12 residues long. The CDR3 here is CASSLRTGVAFF. The DNA for the CDR3 is TGTGCCAGCAGCCTCCGGACGGGGGTAGCTTTCTTT.

This clone was found a few times. The rearrangement links TRBV19 to TRBJ1-5; a weak D match, TRBD1 (5 bases). Trimming shortened V by 7 bases and J by 2 bases, and 18 bases separated the two germline ends. The CDR3 runs to 16 residues. Germline V gene data show CDR1 as LNHDA and CDR2 as SQIVND (reference sequence). The chain's CDR3 is CASTSLGTFGNQPQHF. CDR3 nucleotide sequence: TGTGCCAGTACCTCACTGGGGACTTTCGGCAATCAGCCCCAGCATTTT. The whole variable domain, filled in from reference TRBV19 and TRBJ1-5, reads DGGITQSPKYLFRKEGQNVTLSCEQNLNHDAMYWYRQDPGQGLRLIYYSQIVNDFQKGDIAEGYSVSREKKESFPLTVTSAQKNPTAFYLCASTSLGTFGNQPQHFGDGTRLSIL.

The chain combines TRBV4-3 with TRBJ1-5, with D perhaps matching TRBD1 (6 bases). The CDR3 totals 15 residues. CDR1 is LGHNA, CDR2 YSLEER, per germline. Trimming left V 0 bases short and J 7 bases short, with 13 bases between. In nucleotides, the CDR3 is TGCGCCAGCAGCCAAGAAGAACAGGGTCGGCAGCCCCAGCATTTT. Amino acid sequence: CASSQEEQGRQPQHF.

The chain has TRBV2 and TRBJ1-2; D is ambiguous. V was cut by 1 base and J by 3 bases, with 6 bases left in between. CDR3 length: 13 residues. Germline assignment: CDR1 SNHLY and CDR2 FYNNEI. Here the CDR3 reads CASSEGSDYGYTF. Here the CDR3 DNA reads TGTGCCAGCAGTGAAGGCAGCGACTATGGCTACACCTTC.

The gene calls are TRBV6-5 and TRBJ2-5; D possibly matches TRBD1 or TRBD2 (5 bases each). Per germline, CDR1 MNHEY and CDR2 SVGAGI. Trimming took off 8 bases at V and 3 bases at J, with 19 bases between the two ends. The CDR3 totals 15 residues. The CDR3 sequence: CASGPGATRKETQYF. Here the CDR3 DNA reads TGTGCCAGCGGACCCGGGGCCACTCGTAAAGAGACCCAGTACTTC.

Concerning this clone itself: This sample also contains other DNA sequences that code for the same CDR3. This chain uses TRBV9 with TRBJ2-7; D might be TRBD1 or TRBD2, each matching 5 bases. The CDR3 loop spans 13 amino acids. The V and J ends lost 5 bases and 0 bases respectively, with 9 bases between them. Germline V gene lookup returns CDR1 SGDLS and CDR2 YYNGEE. The CDR3 nucleotides are TGTGCCAGCAGTACGGGGCCCTCCTACGAGCAGTACTTC. Translated, it gives CASSTGPSYEQYF.

V and J are TRBV11-2 and TRBJ2-7; D unclear. CDR1 and CDR2 from the germline V gene are SGHAT and FQNNGV. V gave up 5 bases and J gave up 9 bases, with 11 bases separating them. CDR3 length: 11 residues. The CDR3 DNA reads TGTGCCAGCAGCACTGGAACTGGGCAGTACTTC. Translating gives CASSTGTGQYF.

The V and J genes are TRBV24-1 and TRBJ1-2; D is unclear. From germline, CDR1 is KGHDR and CDR2 SFDVKD. V lost 0 bases, J lost 5 bases, and 9 bases lay in between. The length of the CDR3 is 14 residues. The CDR3 here is CATSDLQVLYGYTF. As DNA, the CDR3 is TGTGCCACCAGTGATTTGCAAGTACTATATGGCTACACCTTC.

The gene calls are TRBV6-5 and TRBJ1-1; D is undetermined. Between the trimmed V and J ends, which lost 2 bases and 3 bases, there was a span of 7 bases. The CDR3 length is 13 residues. The germline V gene encodes CDR1 MNHEY and CDR2 SVGAGI. In DNA, the CDR3 is TGTGCCAGCAGTTACGGTAGAGACACTGAAGCTTTCTTT. It translates to CASSYGRDTEAFF.

This clone was seen once. This sequence joins TRBV29-1 and TRBJ1-1; D gene ambiguous. V shed 4 bases and J shed 0 bases, with 3 bases lying between them. Looked up from germline, CDR1 is SQVTM and CDR2 is ANQGSEA. The CDR3 covers 11 residues. The DNA of the CDR3 is TGCAGCGTTGTGATGAACACTGAAGCTTTCTTT. This encodes CSVVMNTEAFF.

The CDR3 coding sequence is TGTGCCTGTAGTTCGGGACAGGGGACCTACGAGCAGTACTTC. Translated, it gives CACSSGQGTYEQYF. The chain carries TRBV6-5 and TRBJ2-7, with TRBD1 identical over 10 bases. The junction had 9 bases not matched to a gene; V was cut back by 11 bases and J by 2 bases. Germline V lookup: CDR1 MNHEY, CDR2 SVGAGI. The CDR3 consists of 14 residues.

J is TRBJ2-1 and V is TRBV14; 8 positions agree with TRBD2. Per germline, CDR1 SGHDN and CDR2 FVKESK. This CDR3 is built from 19 residues. V lost 6 bases, J lost 0 bases, and 16 bases stayed unmatched. This CDR3 reads CASREGAGGPRSSYNEQFF. The CDR3 DNA reads as TGTGCCAGCAGGGAGGGTGCGGGAGGCCCAAGAAGCTCCTACAATGAGCAGTTCTTC.

V is TRBV6-5 and J is TRBJ2-5, with unresolved D. CDR1 is MNHEY, CDR2 SVGAGI, per germline. Trimming shortened V by 0 bases and J by 4 bases, and 15 bases separated the two germline ends. The CDR3 has 16 residues. The CDR3, as DNA: TGTGCCAGCAGTTACTCGATCGGCTCTCATGGAGAGACCCAGTACTTC. Translation gives CASSYSIGSHGETQYF.

The J gene is TRBJ1-1, the V gene TRBV6-2 or TRBV6-3; D is possibly TRBD1 (5 bases). CDR1 is MNHEY, CDR2 SVGEGT, per germline. The CDR3 is made up of 15 amino acids. V shed 2 bases and J shed 0 bases, with 10 bases lying between them. In DNA, the CDR3 is TGTGCCAGCAGTTACGCGGGACGGGTGAACACTGAAGCTTTCTTT. Encoded protein: CASSYAGRVNTEAFF.

This clone was observed a single time. The chain recombines TRBV6-5 with TRBJ1-2; maybe TRBD1 (6 bases). The CDR3 sequence is 10 residues long. The V end lost 10 bases, the J end lost 10 bases, and 13 bases lay between the germline ends. Germline CDR1 MNHEY, CDR2 SVGAGI. The CDR3 protein is CANWGRTYTF. In DNA form, the CDR3 reads TGTGCCAACTGGGGGCGAACCTACACCTTC.

This rearrangement joins TRBV7-3 to TRBJ2-6; D could derive from TRBD1 or TRBD2 (5 bases each). The CDR3 covers 16 residues. Trimming shortened V by 5 bases and J by 2 bases, and 13 bases separated the two germline ends. Germline CDR1 reads SGHTA; CDR2 reads FQGTGA. In DNA, the CDR3 is TGTGCCAGCAGCGTACGGCCGGGACCTGGGGCCAACGTCCTGACTTTC. This encodes CASSVRPGPGANVLTF.

The chain has TRBV7-2 and TRBJ1-1, with TRBD1 matching 7 bases. CDR3 length: 14 amino acids. CDR1 SGHTA and CDR2 FQGNSA come from the germline V gene. J was trimmed by 3 bases and V by 8 bases; bases with no gene match: 9. The CDR3 nucleotides read TGTGCCAGCGGGAGGGGGCGAAGGGACACTGAAGCTTTCTTT. Encoded protein: CASGRGRRDTEAFF.

This sequence joins TRBV6-5 and TRBJ2-3, with D perhaps matching TRBD1 (6 bases). Trimming stripped 2 bases from V and 1 base from J, with 13 bases between. CDR1 and CDR2 from the germline V gene are MNHEY and SVGAGI. The CDR3 has 16 amino acids. The CDR3 DNA reads as TGTGCCAGCAGTTACAGGGGGAGTAGGGGCACAGATACGCAGTATTTT. Protein: CASSYRGSRGTDTQYF.

J is TRBJ2-7 and V is TRBV7-3; D remains unclear. CDR3 size: 16 residues. With 1 base removed from V and 5 bases from J, the gap between germline ends came to 18 bases. Germline V gives CDR1 SGHTA, CDR2 FQGTGA. The CDR3 is CASSLRRSLSGNEQYF. The CDR3 nucleotides are TGTGCCAGCAGCTTAAGGAGAAGCCTTTCGGGCAACGAGCAGTACTTC.

The chain employs TRBV24-1 and TRBJ2-6; D ambiguous. The germline V and J ends were trimmed by 5 bases and 2 bases, with 12 bases remaining between them. The V gene's germline CDR1 is KGHDR and CDR2 SFDVKD. The CDR3 runs to 16 residues. The CDR3 DNA reads as TGTGCCACCAGTGGTGGGCCAATGACTGGGGCCAACGTCCTGACTTTC. Its protein product is CATSGGPMTGANVLTF.

The chain is built from TRBV30 and TRBJ1-2; D is undetermined. Germline CDR1 reads GTSNPN; CDR2 reads SVGIG (reference sequence). This CDR3 spans 12 amino acids. V was trimmed by 5 bases and J by 4 bases, leaving 11 bases between them. CDR3 residues: CAWALGSYGYTF. In nucleotides, the CDR3 is TGTGCCTGGGCCCTGGGGAGCTATGGCTACACCTTC.

This chain connects TRBV6-2 or TRBV6-3 to TRBJ2-7; perhaps TRBD1 as D (6 bases). The CDR3 consists of 14 residues. The V end was cut by 7 bases, the J end by 6 bases, with 19 bases between. CDR1 and CDR2 (germline): MNHEY, SVGEGT. CDR3 nucleotide sequence: TGTGCCAGCACCCCCTCGGGACATTTAGGCGAGCAGTACTTC. Encoded protein: CASTPSGHLGEQYF.

The rearrangement joins TRBV28 to TRBJ1-2; 9 bases are shared with TRBD1. The CDR3 is made up of 15 amino acids. The V segment lost 3 bases and the J segment 7 bases; nucleotides outside the gene matches: 9. Germline-derived CDR1 and CDR2 are MDHEN and SYDVKM. CDR3: CASSLGGQGGGGYTF. In nucleotides, the CDR3 is TGTGCCAGCAGTTTGGGGGGACAGGGTGGAGGTGGCTACACCTTC.

The genes are TRBV6-5 and TRBJ2-1, with 12 nucleotides matching TRBD1. Germline lookup yields CDR1 MNHEY and CDR2 SVGAGI. CDR3 length: 15 residues. V dropped 1 base and J dropped 9; count of bases not matched to a gene: 4. CDR3: CASSYWGQGASEQFF. In DNA form, the CDR3 reads TGTGCCAGCAGTTACTGGGGACAGGGGGCTAGTGAGCAGTTCTTC.

V and J are TRBV27 and TRBJ1-2; D remains ambiguous. There are 14 residues in the CDR3. Looked up from germline, CDR1 is MNHEY and CDR2 is SMNVEV (reference sequence). V lost 3 bases, J lost 10 bases, and 18 bases lay in between. The CDR3 sequence: CASSFVRQAVPYTF. DNA for the CDR3: TGTGCCAGCAGTTTCGTGAGGCAGGCGGTCCCCTACACCTTC.

The chain joins TRBV7-2 to TRBJ2-2; TRBD1 might be the D (5 bases). Trimming removed 3 bases at V and 6 bases at J, with 11 bases between. Germline loops: CDR1 SGHTA, CDR2 FQGNSA. The CDR3 extends over 14 amino acids. CDR3 residues: CASSLTVKSGELFF. The CDR3 DNA is TGTGCCAGCAGCTTGACAGTGAAGTCCGGGGAGCTGTTTTTT.